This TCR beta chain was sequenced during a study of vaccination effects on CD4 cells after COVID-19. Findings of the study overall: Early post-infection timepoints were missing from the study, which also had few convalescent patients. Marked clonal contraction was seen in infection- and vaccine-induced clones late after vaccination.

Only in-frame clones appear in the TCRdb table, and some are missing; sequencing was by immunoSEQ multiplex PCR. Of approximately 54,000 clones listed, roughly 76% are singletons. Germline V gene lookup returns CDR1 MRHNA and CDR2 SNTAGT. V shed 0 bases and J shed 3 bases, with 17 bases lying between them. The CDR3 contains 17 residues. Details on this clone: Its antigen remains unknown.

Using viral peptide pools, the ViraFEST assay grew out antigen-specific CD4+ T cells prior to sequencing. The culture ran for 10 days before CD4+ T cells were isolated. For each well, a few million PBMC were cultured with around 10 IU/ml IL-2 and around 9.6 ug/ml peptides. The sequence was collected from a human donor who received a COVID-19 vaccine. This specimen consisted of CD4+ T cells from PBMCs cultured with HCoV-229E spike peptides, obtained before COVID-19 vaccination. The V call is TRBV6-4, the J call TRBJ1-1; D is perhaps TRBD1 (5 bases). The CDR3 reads CASSDSIRAGRDTEAFF. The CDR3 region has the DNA TGTGCCAGCAGTGACTCGATTCGTGCAGGGAGGGACACTGAAGCTTTCTTT.